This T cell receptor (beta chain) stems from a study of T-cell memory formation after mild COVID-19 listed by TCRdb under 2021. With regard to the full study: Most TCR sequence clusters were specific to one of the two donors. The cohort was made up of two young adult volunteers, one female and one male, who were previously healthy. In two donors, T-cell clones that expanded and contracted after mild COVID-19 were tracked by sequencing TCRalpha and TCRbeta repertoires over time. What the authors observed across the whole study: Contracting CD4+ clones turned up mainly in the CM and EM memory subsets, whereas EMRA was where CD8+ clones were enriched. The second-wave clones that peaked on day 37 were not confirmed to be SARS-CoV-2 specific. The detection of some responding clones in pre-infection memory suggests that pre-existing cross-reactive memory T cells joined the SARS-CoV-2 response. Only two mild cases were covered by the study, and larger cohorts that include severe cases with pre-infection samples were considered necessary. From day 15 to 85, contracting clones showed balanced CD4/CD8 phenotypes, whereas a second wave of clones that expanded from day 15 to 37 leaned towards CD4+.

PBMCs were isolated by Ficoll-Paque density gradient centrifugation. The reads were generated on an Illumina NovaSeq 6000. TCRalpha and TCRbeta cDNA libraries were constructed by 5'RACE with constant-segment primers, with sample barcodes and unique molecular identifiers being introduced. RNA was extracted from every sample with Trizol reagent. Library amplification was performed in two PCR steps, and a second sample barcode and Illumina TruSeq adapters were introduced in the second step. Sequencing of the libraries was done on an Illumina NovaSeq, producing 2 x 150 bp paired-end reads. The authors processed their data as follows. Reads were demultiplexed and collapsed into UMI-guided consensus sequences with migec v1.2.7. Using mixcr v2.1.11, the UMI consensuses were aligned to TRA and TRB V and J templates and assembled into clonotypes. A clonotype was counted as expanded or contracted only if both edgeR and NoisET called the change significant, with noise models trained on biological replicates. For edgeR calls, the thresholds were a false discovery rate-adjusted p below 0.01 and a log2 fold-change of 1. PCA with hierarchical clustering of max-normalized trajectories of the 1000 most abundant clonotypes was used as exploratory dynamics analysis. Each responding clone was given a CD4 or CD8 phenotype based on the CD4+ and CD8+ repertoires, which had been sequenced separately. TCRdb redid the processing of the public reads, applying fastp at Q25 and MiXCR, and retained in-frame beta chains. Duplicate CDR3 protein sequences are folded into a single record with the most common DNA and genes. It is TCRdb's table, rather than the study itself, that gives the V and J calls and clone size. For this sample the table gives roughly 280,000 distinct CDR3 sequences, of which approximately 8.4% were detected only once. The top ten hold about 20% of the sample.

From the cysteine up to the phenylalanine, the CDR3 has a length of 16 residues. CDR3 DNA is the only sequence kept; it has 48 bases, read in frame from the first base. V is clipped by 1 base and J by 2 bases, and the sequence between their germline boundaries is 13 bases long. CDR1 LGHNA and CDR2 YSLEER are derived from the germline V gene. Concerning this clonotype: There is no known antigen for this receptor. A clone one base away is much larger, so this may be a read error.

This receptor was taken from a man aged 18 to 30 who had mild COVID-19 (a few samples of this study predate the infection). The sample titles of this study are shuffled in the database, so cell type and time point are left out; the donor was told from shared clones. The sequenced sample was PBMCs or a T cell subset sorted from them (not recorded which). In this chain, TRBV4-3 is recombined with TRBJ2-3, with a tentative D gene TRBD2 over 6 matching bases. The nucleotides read TGCGCCAGCAGCCAAGTCTCTAGCGTACCCACAGATACGCAGTATTTT. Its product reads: CASSQVSSVPTDTQYF.